Below are 17 T cell receptor beta chains sequenced from a single sample in a study of CD8 T cells in ankylosing spondylitis. Using its own MiXCR run on the 5' RACE reads, TCRdb lists one record per CDR3 protein. The top ten clones hold about 6.2% of a sample with some 200,000 distinct CDR3 sequences, approximately 24% of them seen once. Sequenced sample: blood, either unsorted or a sorted T cell fraction (not recorded which). Every receptor here comes from a male donor with ankylosing spondylitis or in good health (not recorded which).

Many counts were recorded for this clonotype. The chain has TRBV27 and TRBJ2-7, with D possibly TRBD2 on 5 matching bases. Germline loops: CDR1 MNHEY, CDR2 SMNVEV (reference sequence). The CDR3 length is 16 residues. V was clipped by 8 bases and J by 0 bases, with 20 bases between them. Here the CDR3 DNA reads TGTGCCAGCTCACCGCTGGGAGCGGTAAGCTCCTACGAGCAGTACTTC. Amino acid sequence: CASSPLGAVSSYEQYF.

This clonotype has ten or more counts. This chain uses TRBV12-3 or TRBV12-4 with TRBJ2-3, with 8 positions matching TRBD2. This CDR3 has 16 amino acids. V lost 6 bases to trimming and J lost 6 bases; unmatched junction nucleotides: 14. In nucleotides, the CDR3 is TGTGCCAGCAGCTTCGCAAGCGGGAGATCCGGGGATACGCAGTATTTT. Translated: CASSFASGRSGDTQYF.

This clonotype was recorded at least ten times. The rearrangement links TRBV20-1 to TRBJ2-1; no firm D call. With 5 bases removed from V and 5 bases from J, the gap between germline ends came to 16 bases. CDR3 length: 14 amino acids. From germline, CDR1 is DFQATT and CDR2 SNEGSKA (reference sequence). The CDR3 nucleotides are TGCAGTGCTGGAAAAGCCGGGCCCCACAATGAGCAGTTCTTC. This translates into CSAGKAGPHNEQFF.

The sample holds many counts of this clonotype. The CDR3 sequence: CSVGQFSSYNEQFF. The CDR3 nucleotides are TGCAGCGTAGGACAGTTCAGCTCCTACAATGAGCAGTTCTTC. The chain uses TRBV29-1 and TRBJ2-1; maybe TRBD1 (6 bases). The CDR3 loop spans 14 amino acids. The germline gives CDR1 SQVTM, CDR2 ANQGSEA. Trimming cost V 6 bases and J 0 bases, with 12 bases left between them.

The chain links TRBV29-1 to TRBJ2-3; D might be TRBD2 (5 bases). Germline V gene lookup returns CDR1 SQVTM and CDR2 ANQGSEA. The V end lost 4 bases, the J end lost 10 bases, and 27 bases lay between the germline ends. The CDR3 has 16 amino acids. CDR3 DNA sequence: TGCAGCGTTGTAAGTGGGAGCAGCCCCCCCGATTCGGCGCAGTATTTT. This sequence encodes CSVVSGSSPPDSAQYF.

Only a few counts were recorded for this clonotype. This chain links TRBV7-2 with TRBJ2-5; weak D call: TRBD2 (6 bases). The CDR3 consists of 16 residues. Germline lookup yields CDR1 SGHTA and CDR2 FQGNSA. V was pared by 5 bases and J by 3 bases, with 19 bases between. The CDR3 loop is CASSPQLAGGEETQYF. CDR3 sequence (DNA): TGTGCCAGCAGCCCCCAATTAGCCGGAGGGGAAGAGACCCAGTACTTC.

V gene TRBV18 combines with J gene TRBJ1-1, with a possible D match to TRBD1 (6 bases). Per germline, CDR1 KGHSH and CDR2 LQKENI. Trimming removed 0 bases from V and 5 bases from J, with 13 bases in between. The CDR3 consists of 15 residues. CDR3 in DNA: TGTGCCAGCTCACCACCAAAGGGGGAGGGGACTGAAGCTTTCTTT. Encoded protein: CASSPPKGEGTEAFF.

The gene calls are TRBV7-2 and TRBJ2-1, with D maybe TRBD2 (6 bases). This CDR3 comprises 16 residues. Germline CDR1 and CDR2: SGHTA and FQGNSA. V lost 1 base to trimming and J lost 8 bases, with 18 bases between them. The CDR3 loop reads CASSLVRREISHEQFF. The CDR3 DNA reads as TGTGCCAGCAGCTTAGTCCGGCGGGAAATATCACATGAGCAGTTCTTC. Supplemented by reference TRBV7-2 and TRBJ2-1, the full variable domain reads GAGVSQSPSNKVTEKGKDVELRCDPISGHTALYWYRQSLGQGLEFLIYFQGNSAPDKSGLPSDRFSAERTGGSVSTLTIQRTQQEDSAVYLCASSLVRREISHEQFFGPGTRLTVL.

This clonotype appeared many times. CDR3 DNA sequence: TGCAGTGCTGGGGTGTCGGGTACCAAAAACATTCAGTACTTC. Amino acids: CSAGVSGTKNIQYF. This sequence joins TRBV20-1 and TRBJ2-4, with unresolved D. The CDR3 is 14 amino acids. Germline V gene sequence: CDR1 DFQATT, CDR2 SNEGSKA (reference sequence). Trimming left V 5 bases short and J 2 bases short, with 13 bases between.

This rearrangement joins TRBV15 to TRBJ2-7; 9 bases fit TRBD1. This CDR3 comprises 14 residues. V trimming: 4 bases; J trimming: 6 bases; junction bases outside the gene matches: 7. Germline loops: CDR1 LNHNV, CDR2 YYDKDF (reference sequence). CDR3 sequence reads: CATSIRDRVGEQYF. The CDR3 coding sequence is TGTGCCACCAGCATCCGGGACAGGGTGGGCGAGCAGTACTTC.

In its sample, this clonotype was seen many times. The chain employs TRBV5-6 and TRBJ1-5; no reliable D call. Per germline, CDR1 SGHDT and CDR2 YYEEEE. This CDR3 has 16 amino acids. Trimming shortened V by 0 bases and J by 6 bases, and 16 bases separated the two germline ends. CDR3 amino acids: CASSLGRTRGGQPQHF. For the CDR3, the DNA is TGTGCCAGCAGCTTGGGACGGACCCGCGGCGGTCAGCCCCAGCATTTT.

The chain links TRBV24-1 to TRBJ2-1; 7 positions agree with TRBD1. Germline CDR1 and CDR2: KGHDR and SFDVKD. The trim removed 5 bases at V and 3 bases at J, leaving 6 bases unmatched. The CDR3 consists of 15 residues. CDR3 in amino acids: CATSAGTANYNEQFF. CDR3 bases: TGTGCCACCAGTGCTGGGACAGCCAACTACAATGAGCAGTTCTTC.

The CDR3 protein is CSASRATGADTQYF. Here the CDR3 DNA reads TGCAGTGCTAGTCGTGCGACCGGGGCAGATACGCAGTATTTT. This chain uses TRBV20-1 with TRBJ2-3; D perhaps matches TRBD2 (5 bases). The CDR3 has 14 residues. V was pared by 3 bases and J by 4 bases, with 14 bases between. The germline gives CDR1 DFQATT, CDR2 SNEGSKA (reference sequence).

This clonotype has a count of ten or more. The J gene is TRBJ2-5, the V gene TRBV27; tentatively, D is TRBD2 (5 bases). The germline V gene has CDR1 MNHEY and CDR2 SMNVEV (reference sequence). The CDR3 runs to 13 residues. V lost 3 bases and J 5 bases, leaving 10 bases between the germline ends. CDR3 in amino acids: CASSFAERETQYF. CDR3 bases: TGTGCCAGCAGTTTTGCGGAGCGGGAGACCCAGTACTTC.

The J gene is TRBJ2-4, the V gene TRBV15; the match to TRBD2 covers 9 bases. After removal of 0 bases from V and 7 bases from J, the junction contained 7 bases not matched to a gene. Germline CDR1 LNHNV, CDR2 YYDKDF (reference sequence). This CDR3 comprises 16 residues. CDR3 DNA sequence: TGTGCCACCAGCAGAGATAGCGGGAGTCTAGGTAACATTCAGTACTTC. Protein product: CATSRDSGSLGNIQYF.

The rearrangement links TRBV20-1 to TRBJ2-7; 10 bases align to TRBD1. Germline V gene sequence: CDR1 DFQATT, CDR2 SNEGSKA (reference sequence). V lost 1 base, J lost 5 bases, and 2 bases stayed unmatched. CDR3 length: 13 residues. The CDR3 is CSARGDRGDEQYF. The CDR3 nucleotides are TGCAGTGCTAGAGGGGACAGGGGCGACGAGCAGTACTTC.

Ten or more counts support this clonotype. The V gene is TRBV29-1, the J gene TRBJ2-3; 9 bases are shared with TRBD1. The CDR3 spans 16 residues. Trimming took 1 base from V and 4 from J; bases not matched to a gene: 9. Looked up from germline, CDR1 is SQVTM and CDR2 is ANQGSEA. The chain's CDR3 is CSVEAGTGLLSDTQYF. The CDR3 DNA follows: TGCAGCGTTGAAGCGGGGACAGGGCTTCTGTCAGATACGCAGTATTTT.